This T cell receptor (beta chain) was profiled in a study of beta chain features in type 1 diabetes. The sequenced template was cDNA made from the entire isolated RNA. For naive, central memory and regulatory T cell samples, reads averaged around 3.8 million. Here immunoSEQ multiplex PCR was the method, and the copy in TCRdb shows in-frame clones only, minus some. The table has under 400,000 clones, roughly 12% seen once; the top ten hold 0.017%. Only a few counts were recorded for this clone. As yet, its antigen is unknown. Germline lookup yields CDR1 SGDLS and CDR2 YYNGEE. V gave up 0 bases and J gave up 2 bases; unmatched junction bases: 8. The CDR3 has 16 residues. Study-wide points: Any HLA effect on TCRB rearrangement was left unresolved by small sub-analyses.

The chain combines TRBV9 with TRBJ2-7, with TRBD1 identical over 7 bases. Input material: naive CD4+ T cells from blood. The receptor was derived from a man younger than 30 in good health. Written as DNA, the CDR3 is TGTGCCAGCAGCGTAGGTCTTGGGGACAGTGCCTACGAGCAGTACTTC. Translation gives CASSVGLGDSAYEQYF.